These T cell receptor beta chains were read from a single sample in a study of blood T cell repertoires in COVID-19. This table comes from immunoSEQ multiplex PCR, and its TCRdb copy is limited to in-frame clones, with some not included. The sample contains 110,000 or so clones, roughly 79% of which appear only once. The sequencing input was peripheral blood. All receptors derive from a woman aged 70-85 years with acute or convalescent COVID-19. Both conserved end residues are part of each CDR3. Fields, in order: CDR3 DNA, CDR3 protein, clone size, D gene, J gene, V gene. The D gene is left open where the match is weak. Size is stated for part of the rows, as once, few or many counts, or as a class when the clone is expanded.

TGTGCCAGCAGGTCTCTCGGAGGGACTGAAGCTTTCTTT	CASRSLGGTEAFF	NA	NA	TRBJ1-1	TRBV28
TGTGCCAGCACCGGGGTAGTTCCCCAAGAGACCCAGTACTTC	CASTGVVPQETQYF	NA	NA	TRBJ2-5	TRBV6-6
TGCGCCAGCAGCCAAGAAGAAGGCGGGGGGCGTAATGAGCAGTTCTTC	CASSQEEGGGRNEQFF	NA	TRBD2	TRBJ2-1	TRBV4-3
TGTGCCAGCAGTTCTGGGGGCGGCAATCAGCCCCAGCATTTT	CASSSGGGNQPQHF	NA	NA	TRBJ1-5	TRBV14
TGTGCCAGCAGCGTTGGACTAGCAGGGGATACGCAGTATTTT	CASSVGLAGDTQYF	NA	TRBD2	TRBJ2-3	TRBV14
TGCAGCGTTGAAGGCTCCCAGGATAACGCGGGAGTCTATGGCTACACCTTC	CSVEGSQDNAGVYGYTF	NA	NA	TRBJ1-2	TRBV29-1
TGTGCCAGCAGTGACGGACAGCTATCCAACTATGGCTACACCTTC	CASSDGQLSNYGYTF	few	NA	TRBJ1-2	TRBV6-6
TGTGCCAGCAGCCGGGACTCGGGCACCGGGGAGCTGTTTTTT	CASSRDSGTGELFF	NA	NA	TRBJ2-2	TRBV7-6
TGTGCCAGCAGCGTAGCGGGAGCCGACCACGAGCAGTACTTC	CASSVAGADHEQYF	NA	TRBD2	TRBJ2-7	TRBV11-1
TGTGCCAGCAGCGTAGATGCAGGGACCTACGAGCAGTACTTC	CASSVDAGTYEQYF	NA	NA	TRBJ2-7	TRBV9
TGTGCCAGCAGGAATCCCCTACGACAGACCACAGATACGCAGTATTTT	CASRNPLRQTTDTQYF	NA	NA	TRBJ2-3	TRBV7-2
TGCGCCAGCAGCCAAGACAGGGTTAGCTATGGCTACACCTTC	CASSQDRVSYGYTF	NA	NA	TRBJ1-2	TRBV4-1
TGTGCCAGCAGCTCGGGGTCAGGCACCCACAATGAGCAGTTCTTC	CASSSGSGTHNEQFF	NA	NA	TRBJ2-1	TRBV7-7
TGTGCCAGCAGCTTGGCTGGGCTGAGCTCCTACAATGAGCAGTTCTTC	CASSLAGLSSYNEQFF	NA	NA	TRBJ2-1	TRBV5-4
TGTGCCAGCAGCCAAGGGGACAGGGCATGGAATTCACCCCTCCACTTT	CASSQGDRAWNSPLHF	NA	TRBD1	TRBJ1-6	TRBV3-1/TRBV3-2
TGTGCCAGCTCTCTAAAGAGAGATCAGCCCCAGCATTTT	CASSLKRDQPQHF	NA	NA	TRBJ1-5	TRBV18
TGCGCCAGCAGCTTGGAGGGCGGGGGCACAGATACGCAGTATTTT	CASSLEGGGTDTQYF	NA	NA	TRBJ2-3	TRBV5-1
TGTGCCAGCAGCGACGAAGCCCTAAGCGGGAGTGGTGAGCAGTTCTTC	CASSDEALSGSGEQFF	NA	TRBD2	TRBJ2-1	TRBV7-3
TGTGCCAGCAGCCTAGGGGACACGGCTTTCTTT	CASSLGDTAFF	NA	NA	TRBJ1-1	TRBV25-1
TGTGCCAGCAGTCCGACAGTGACTAACTATGGCTACACCTTC	CASSPTVTNYGYTF	NA	NA	TRBJ1-2	TRBV6-6
TGCGCCAGCAGCCTATCTTTTGCGGGGGGAACTAACTACGAGCAGTACTTC	CASSLSFAGGTNYEQYF	NA	TRBD2	TRBJ2-7	TRBV4-3
TGTGCCAGCAGCTTGAGGACAGTACGGGCCACTGAAGCTTTCTTT	CASSLRTVRATEAFF	NA	NA	TRBJ1-1	TRBV5-6
TGTGCCACCAGCAGAGGGTTACTGCCCTACGAGCAGTACTTC	CATSRGLLPYEQYF	NA	NA	TRBJ2-7	TRBV15
TGTGCCAGTAGCACTAACAGGGGTGGTACTGAAGCTTTCTTT	CASSTNRGGTEAFF	NA	TRBD1	TRBJ1-1	TRBV19
TGCGCCAGCAGCTTGGCCACTAGATCAGATACGCAGTATTTT	CASSLATRSDTQYF	NA	NA	TRBJ2-3	TRBV5-1
TGTGCCAGTAGTACGACTAGAGGGGCCTACGAGCAGTACTTC	CASSTTRGAYEQYF	NA	NA	TRBJ2-7	TRBV19
TGTGCCAGTAGTAGGGCCACAGATACGCAGTATTTT	CASSRATDTQYF	NA	NA	TRBJ2-3	TRBV19
TGTGCCAGCAGCTCAGGGACAGGGGCAGGTGGCTACACCTTC	CASSSGTGAGGYTF	NA	TRBD1	TRBJ1-2	TRBV7-9
TGTGCCAGCAGCACGAGACAGGGATCGAACACTGAAGCTTTCTTT	CASSTRQGSNTEAFF	few	TRBD1	TRBJ1-1	TRBV5-4
TGTGCCAGTAGTATCACGGGAGGGCCGGGAGATACGCAGTATTTT	CASSITGGPGDTQYF	NA	TRBD2	TRBJ2-3	TRBV19
TGTGCCAGTAGTCTACAGGGGGCTTTGAATAGCAATCAGCCCCAGCATTTT	CASSLQGALNSNQPQHF	once	TRBD1	TRBJ1-5	TRBV19
TGTGCCAGCAGCTTAGGCGTCGCCTACGAGCAGTACTTC	CASSLGVAYEQYF	NA	NA	TRBJ2-7	TRBV7-2
TGTGCCAGCAGCTTACGAGTAACGGTTGAAGAGACCCAGTACTTC	CASSLRVTVEETQYF	NA	NA	TRBJ2-5	TRBV13
TGTGCCAGCAGCTTAGTGGAGGGGTCCATGGTTGCTTTCTTT	CASSLVEGSMVAFF	NA	NA	TRBJ1-1	TRBV7-2
TGTGCCAGCAGCTTAGGGCAGGACAATGAGCAGTTCTTC	CASSLGQDNEQFF	NA	NA	TRBJ2-1	TRBV7-2
TGTGCCAGCAGCCCTGGGGGACAGCGGGTTAGCATTCAGTACTTC	CASSPGGQRVSIQYF	NA	NA	TRBJ2-4	TRBV5-4
TGTGCCAGCAGTTACTCACGGGACAGGGGGCGAACTGAAGCTTTCTTT	CASSYSRDRGRTEAFF	few	TRBD1	TRBJ1-1	TRBV6-2/TRBV6-3